This T cell receptor beta chain is drawn from a study of identical twins. Overall study results and limits: Fewer insertions were carried by abundant cord blood beta clonotypes, but none was seen in memory repertoires. For monozygotic twins, models underestimated out-of-frame TCR alpha sharing. Researchers caution that invariant MAIT and iNKT cells could partly confound zero-insertion analyses.

The authors used template switching to add a universal primer site and gave cDNA unique molecular identifiers. TCRdb recomputed calls from the 5' RACE reads with MiXCR, one row per CDR3 protein. The sample includes 250,000 to 300,000 distinct CDR3 sequences, about 8.3% of them seen just once. J lost 6 bases, V lost 3 bases, and 4 bases had no gene match. The CDR3 has 15 residues. Note on this clonotype: Its antigen remains unknown.

These data were also reused for a study on yellow fever vaccine responses in identical twins.

Input material: CD8+ T cells sorted from blood. The chain combines TRBV23-1 with TRBJ2-1; 11 nucleotides match TRBD1. TRBV23-1 is designated an ORF whose function remains uncertain. This sequence originates from a young woman in good health. The CDR3 nucleotides read TGCGCCAGCAGTCAGGCCGGGACAGGGGGCAATGAGCAGTTCTTC. Protein product: CASSQAGTGGNEQFF.